This paragraph covers one T cell receptor beta chain sequence. The antigen is not known. CDR3 length: 17 residues. Germline V gives CDR1 LGHDT, CDR2 YNNKEL (reference sequence). V was pared by 1 base and J by 5 bases, with 20 bases between. This entry belongs to a study of T cells in Graves' hyperthyroidism and ophthalmopathy. Researchers amplified the TCR beta CDR3 regions from RNA transcripts. The HTBI primer set served for first-round RT-PCR of the TCR CDR3. TCRdb itself ran the multiplex PCR reads through MiXCR, one entry per CDR3 protein. The table shows a few hundred thousand distinct CDR3 sequences, with 15% to 19% occurring only once. Study results and caveats: The model anticipated ophthalmopathy a median approximately 6.7 months pre-onset.

This clonotype was obtained from a woman aged 18-30 years with Graves' hyperthyroidism that later progressed to Graves' ophthalmopathy. V and J are TRBV3-1 and TRBJ2-5, with D possibly being TRBD1 or TRBD2 (5 bases each). The specimen sequenced was blood. CDR3 DNA sequence: TGTGCCAGCAGCCAAGCTCCGGGGCGCGGAGCCTGGGAGACCCAGTACTTC. Amino acid sequence: CASSQAPGRGAWETQYF.